Below are 10 T cell receptor beta chains sequenced from a single sample in a study of T cell responses to AZD1222 COVID-19 vaccine. Clones were read by immunoSEQ multiplex PCR, and TCRdb kept only the in-frame ones, dropping some. The sample lists some 150,000 clones, more than 90% occurring once. The sample here was peripheral blood, taken on day 0 of AZD1222 vaccination. The receptors shown here come from an adult in good health.

The chain carries TRBV27 and TRBJ2-2, with 10 positions matching TRBD2. CDR1 MNHEY and CDR2 SMNVEV come from the germline V gene (reference sequence). With 7 bases clipped from V and 5 bases from J, the junction kept 13 bases outside the gene matches. The CDR3 loop spans 17 amino acids. CDR3 residues: CASTKRLAGRLTGELFF. The CDR3 DNA reads as TGTGCCAGCACCAAGAGACTAGCGGGCCGTTTAACCGGGGAGCTGTTTTTT.

This clone has only one observation. This sequence joins TRBV11-3 and TRBJ1-5, with D possibly TRBD1 on 5 matching bases. The germline V gene has CDR1 SGHNT and CDR2 YENEEA. The germline V and J ends were trimmed by 3 bases and 3 bases, with 24 bases remaining between them. The CDR3 spans 19 residues. Here the CDR3 reads CASSLDPGLDYVNNQPQHF. The CDR3 nucleotides read TGTGCCAGCAGCTTGGACCCGGGGCTGGATTACGTTAACAATCAGCCCCAGCATTTT.

The chain employs TRBV5-1 and TRBJ1-4; the match to TRBD1 covers 7 bases. The CDR3 consists of 13 residues. Germline CDR1 reads SGHRS; CDR2 reads YFSETQ. V was pared by 4 bases and J by 8 bases, with 5 bases of the junction left unmatched. This CDR3 is CASSPGTVEKLFF. The CDR3 region has the DNA TGCGCCAGCAGCCCCGGGACAGTCGAAAAACTGTTTTTT.

The CDR3 spells CASSQVEDRSSYEQYF. CDR3 DNA sequence: TGCGCCAGCAGCCAAGTTGAGGACAGGTCCTCCTACGAGCAGTACTTC. V is TRBV4-1 and J is TRBJ2-7; the match to TRBD1 covers 7 bases. Trimming cost V 1 base and J 0 bases; bases outside gene matches: 6. The length of the CDR3 is 16 residues. Germline CDR1 MGHRA, CDR2 YSYEKL.

The chain combines TRBV5-6 with TRBJ1-2; D unclear. This CDR3 region has 15 residues. Germline lookup yields CDR1 SGHDT and CDR2 YYEEEE. V was cut by 4 bases and J by 7 bases, with 20 bases left in between. The CDR3 is CASSPSKRVTSGYTF. Here the CDR3 DNA reads TGTGCCAGCAGCCCGAGCAAAAGGGTAACATCTGGCTACACCTTC.

The chain has TRBV7-9 and TRBJ2-2, with 7 bases lining up with TRBD1. Germline V gene sequence: CDR1 SEHNR, CDR2 FQNEAQ (reference sequence). With 5 bases clipped from V and 5 bases from J, the junction kept 5 bases outside the gene matches. The CDR3 runs to 14 residues. CDR3 in amino acids: CASSKLGQTGELFF. The DNA for the CDR3 is TGTGCCAGCAGCAAGCTGGGACAGACCGGGGAGCTGTTTTTT.

Turning to this clone: This CDR3 is also generated by other DNA sequences in the sample. V gene TRBV12-3 or TRBV12-4 combines with J gene TRBJ1-2; the match to TRBD1 covers 8 bases. The CDR3 is 13 amino acids. The junction had 4 bases not matched to a gene; V was cut back by 3 bases and J by 7 bases. CDR3 loop: CASSFAGGGGYTF. The CDR3 DNA reads as TGTGCCAGCAGTTTCGCAGGGGGCGGTGGCTACACCTTC.

This chain connects TRBV6-4 to TRBJ2-6; D not resolved. Per germline, CDR1 MRHNA and CDR2 SNTAGT. V dropped 8 bases and J dropped 0 bases, with 11 bases sitting between them. The CDR3 is 15 amino acids. The CDR3 bases are TGTGCCAGCTCCTCGGGCAGCTCTGGGGCCAACGTCCTGACTTTC. Translating it yields CASSSGSSGANVLTF.

This sequence joins TRBV28 and TRBJ1-2; 7 bases fit TRBD1. There are 15 residues in the CDR3. V lost 2 bases, J lost 5 bases, and 8 bases stayed unmatched. Germline assignment: CDR1 MDHEN and CDR2 SYDVKM. CDR3 DNA sequence: TGTGCCAGCAGTTTAGGGACAGCGCCACTTTATGGCTACACCTTC. It specifies CASSLGTAPLYGYTF.

The chain couples TRBV27 to TRBJ2-5; 14 nucleotides align to TRBD2. The germline gives CDR1 MNHEY, CDR2 SMNVEV (reference sequence). This CDR3 has 17 residues. The V segment lost 3 bases and the J segment 2 bases; nucleotides outside the gene matches: 5. This CDR3 is CASSFNRLAGGQETQYF. The CDR3 DNA reads as TGTGCCAGCAGTTTTAACCGACTAGCGGGGGGGCAAGAGACCCAGTACTTC.